This TCR beta chain derives from a study of technical replicates of blood from several donors. Only in-frame clones appear in the TCRdb table, and some are missing; sequencing was by immunoSEQ multiplex PCR. The top ten hold roughly 5% of the sample, which has 55,000 to 70,000 clones, 70% to 90% seen once. J lost 4 bases, V lost 8 bases, and 8 bases had no gene match. Germline-derived CDR1 and CDR2 are MDHEN and SYDVKM. The CDR3 has 14 amino acids. This clonotype was sampled from a human donor in good health. Some clones in this sample may be carry-over from other donors' samples. The sample comprised PBMCs. The rearrangement uses TRBV28 and TRBJ2-5; 9 bases fit TRBD1. CDR3 sequence: CASLRGQGGETQYF. The CDR3 coding sequence is TGTGCCAGCCTCCGGGGACAGGGTGGAGAGACCCAGTACTTC.